The 30 T cell receptor beta chains given below trace back to one sample, sequenced in a study of response to subunit inactivated influenza vaccine. TCRdb reprocessed the RT-PCR reads via MiXCR and lists one record per CDR3 protein. The sample lists about 540,000 distinct CDR3 sequences; roughly 23% were seen once. Separately, the same data were catalogued under a study of T cells expressing NK-cell markers. As that report states: Scientists made TCR beta cDNA using 5'RACE template switching with UMIs.

The source material was CD4+ T cells sorted from PBMCs, sampled about 12 days after vaccination. These receptors were taken from a man between 45 and 60 years old who received an inactivated influenza vaccine.

This clonotype appeared a few times. The J gene is TRBJ2-5, the V gene TRBV4-3, with 14 positions matching TRBD2. This CDR3 spans 16 amino acids. CDR1 is LGHNA and CDR2 is YSLEER in the germline V gene. After removal of 3 bases from V and 4 bases from J, the junction contained 4 bases not matched to a gene. CDR3 amino acids: CASSHRLAGGAETQYF. The DNA for the CDR3 is TGCGCCAGCAGCCACCGACTAGCGGGGGGGGCAGAGACCCAGTACTTC.

The table lists this clonotype with a few counts. The rearrangement links TRBV9 to TRBJ2-5; perhaps TRBD1 as D (5 bases). The CDR3 totals 14 residues. Between the trimmed V and J ends, which lost 0 bases and 3 bases, there was a span of 9 bases. Germline CDR1 is SGDLS and CDR2 is YYNGEE. The CDR3 region has the DNA TGTGCCAGCAGCGTAGGACAGCAAAAAGAGACCCAGTACTTC. Translating gives CASSVGQQKETQYF.

The CDR3 is CSVAQGNTGELFF. CDR3 coding DNA: TGCAGCGTTGCACAGGGGAACACCGGGGAGCTGTTTTTT. The rearrangement joins TRBV29-1 to TRBJ2-2, with D perhaps matching TRBD1 (6 bases). The V gene's germline CDR1 is SQVTM and CDR2 ANQGSEA. V shed 4 bases and J shed 1 base, with 7 bases lying between them. The CDR3 covers 13 residues.

This chain connects TRBV12-5 to TRBJ2-5, with D possibly being TRBD2 (6 bases). The CDR3 contains 16 residues. The germline V and J ends were trimmed by 0 bases and 3 bases, with 14 bases remaining between them. The germline V gene encodes CDR1 LGHNT and CDR2 FRNRAP. This chain's CDR3 is CASGLVLVGGKETQYF. Written as DNA, the CDR3 is TGTGCTAGTGGTTTGGTACTGGTGGGCGGGAAAGAGACCCAGTACTTC. The entire variable domain, with the rest obtained from reference TRBV12-5 and TRBJ2-5, is as follows: DARVTQTPRHKVTEMGQEVTMRCQPILGHNTVFWYRQTMMQGLELLAYFRNRAPLDDSGMPKDRFSAEMPDATLATLKIQPSEPRDSAVYFCASGLVLVGGKETQYFGPGTRLLVL.

This clonotype was recorded a few times. The V call is TRBV20-1, the J call TRBJ1-1, with a weak D call TRBD1 (6 bases). Germline V gene data show CDR1 as DFQATT and CDR2 as SNEGSKA (reference sequence). CDR3 length: 15 amino acids. The germline V and J ends were trimmed by 0 bases and 4 bases, with 15 bases remaining between them. The DNA of the CDR3 is TGCAGTGCTAGAGATCCCGGGGGCGCTGGCACTGAAGCTTTCTTT. It yields the protein CSARDPGGAGTEAFF.

The chain employs TRBV15 and TRBJ2-1; 8 bases are a match to TRBD2. J gave up 9 bases and V 3 bases, and 7 bases lay outside the gene matches. The CDR3 spans 14 residues. In germline, CDR1 is LNHNV, CDR2 YYDKDF (reference sequence). The chain's CDR3 is CATSSVTGGIEQFF. Here the CDR3 DNA reads TGTGCCACCAGCAGTGTAACGGGAGGGATTGAGCAGTTCTTC. The full variable domain, rest sourced from reference TRBV15 and TRBJ2-1, is DAMVIQNPRYQVTQFGKPVTLSCSQTLNHNVMYWYQQKSSQAPKLLFHYYDKDFNNEADTPDNFQSRRPNTSFCFLDIRSPGLGDTAMYLCATSSVTGGIEQFFGPGTRLTVL.

This clonotype was seen only once. The chain uses TRBV4-2 and TRBJ1-3; tentatively, D is TRBD1 (5 bases). Germline assignment: CDR1 LGHNA and CDR2 YNFKEQ. Trimming left V 4 bases short and J 0 bases short, with 16 bases between. This CDR3 comprises 17 residues. The CDR3 protein is CASSRGSGLHSGNTIYF. The CDR3 DNA reads TGTGCCAGCAGCCGGGGGTCGGGACTTCACTCTGGAAACACCATATATTTT.

The rearrangement uses TRBV29-1 and TRBJ2-5; maybe TRBD2 (6 bases). Trimming left V 6 bases short and J 1 base short, with 12 bases between. Looked up from germline, CDR1 is SQVTM and CDR2 is ANQGSEA. The CDR3 sequence is 13 residues long. In nucleotides, the CDR3 is TGCAGCGTCGATAGCGGCCCCCAAGAGACCCAGTACTTC. This sequence encodes CSVDSGPQETQYF.

This clonotype has a single count. The chain uses TRBV7-2 and TRBJ1-4; TRBD1 matches 10 bases. The CDR3 contains 16 residues. In germline, CDR1 is SGHTA, CDR2 FQGNSA. The junction had 8 bases not matched to a gene; V was cut back by 5 bases and J by 5 bases. CDR3 residues: CASSQGQGTGNEKLFF. CDR3 nucleotides: TGTGCCAGCAGCCAGGGACAGGGGACGGGGAATGAAAAACTGTTTTTT.

The gene calls are TRBV7-2 and TRBJ1-4; no reliable D call. From germline, CDR1 is SGHTA and CDR2 FQGNSA. This CDR3 is 15 amino acids long. Trimming left V 6 bases short and J 8 bases short, with 19 bases between. The CDR3 here is CASRRTATLGEKLFF. The CDR3 bases are TGTGCCAGCAGACGTACAGCTACACTGGGCGAAAAACTGTTTTTT.

The chain combines TRBV7-2 with TRBJ2-7; D is ambiguous. V shed 2 bases and J shed 2 bases, with 10 bases lying between them. The germline V gene has CDR1 SGHTA and CDR2 FQGNSA. CDR3 length: 14 amino acids. CDR3 in DNA: TGTGCCAGCAGCTTAACCCCATTAACCTACGAGCAGTACTTC. Translated: CASSLTPLTYEQYF.

V gene TRBV9 combines with J gene TRBJ2-7; 7 bases are shared with TRBD1. The germline CDR1 and CDR2 sequences are SGDLS and YYNGEE. This CDR3 has 15 amino acids. Trimming cost V 4 bases and J 0 bases; bases outside gene matches: 7. CDR3 nucleotides: TGTGCCAGCAGCCCGAGACAGGGATACTCCTACGAGCAGTACTTC. Its protein product is CASSPRQGYSYEQYF.

This clonotype was counted between two and nine times. The chain employs TRBV7-2 and TRBJ1-3; no clear D. Looked up from germline, CDR1 is SGHTA and CDR2 is FQGNSA. The CDR3 loop spans 15 amino acids. Trimming took off 3 bases at V and 0 bases at J, with 9 bases between the two ends. As DNA, the CDR3 is TGTGCCAGCAGCTTGGTCGTTAGCTCTGGAAACACCATATATTTT. Residues: CASSLVVSSGNTIYF.

The chain has TRBV20-1 and TRBJ2-7; perhaps D is TRBD1 or TRBD2 (5 bases each). CDR1 DFQATT and CDR2 SNEGSKA come from the germline V gene (reference sequence). This CDR3 comprises 15 residues. V was cut by 3 bases and J by 7 bases, with 22 bases left in between. The CDR3 protein is CSARVGKGRVFEQYF. In DNA form, the CDR3 reads TGCAGTGCTAGGGTAGGAAAGGGACGGGTCTTTGAGCAGTACTTC.

This clonotype has at least ten counts. The genes are TRBV12-3 or TRBV12-4 and TRBJ1-5; 7 positions match TRBD1. The ends lost 5 bases at V and 3 bases at J; junction bases unmatched: 4. The CDR3 covers 14 residues. The CDR3 nucleotides are TGTGCCAGCAGTATCGACAGGGCCAATCAGCCCCAGCATTTT. Translation: CASSIDRANQPQHF.

This clonotype occurred a few times. CDR3 residues: CSARDPSPGRNADEQFF. In DNA form, the CDR3 reads TGCAGTGCTAGAGATCCCTCCCCGGGTCGAAACGCCGATGAGCAGTTCTTC. This chain joins TRBV20-1 and TRBJ2-1; D not resolved. CDR3 size: 17 residues. V shed 0 bases and J shed 8 bases, with 23 bases lying between them. Germline values: CDR1 DFQATT, CDR2 SNEGSKA (reference sequence).

The J gene is TRBJ1-2, the V gene TRBV7-6; TRBD1 aligns across 7 bases. Per germline, CDR1 SGHVS and CDR2 FNYEAQ. Trimming removed 4 bases from V and 6 bases from J; junction bases left unmatched: 2. The CDR3 extends over 12 amino acids. The CDR3 bases are TGTGCCAGCAGCTCCGACAGGGATGGCTACACCTTC. Its translation is CASSSDRDGYTF.

V and J are TRBV20-1 and TRBJ2-5; D gene uncertain. This CDR3 contains 13 residues. V was cut by 1 base and J by 2 bases, with 8 bases left in between. Germline V gene sequence: CDR1 DFQATT, CDR2 SNEGSKA (reference sequence). The CDR3 DNA reads as TGCAGTGCTAGAGTCAAGACACAAGAGACCCAGTACTTC. Its translation is CSARVKTQETQYF.

V usage is TRBV18 and J usage is TRBJ2-1; D remains unclear. Germline CDR1 KGHSH, CDR2 LQKENI. CDR3 length: 14 amino acids. Trimming pared 0 bases from V and 5 bases from J, leaving 8 bases between. The CDR3 region has the DNA TGTGCCAGCTCACCACCTTCAGCGAACAATGAGCAGTTCTTC. It encodes CASSPPSANNEQFF.

The gene calls are TRBV15 and TRBJ1-6; possibly TRBD1 for D (6 bases). The V end was cut by 2 bases, the J end by 13 bases, with 15 bases between. Germline V gene data show CDR1 as LNHNV and CDR2 as YYDKDF (reference sequence). The CDR3 is 14 residues long. The CDR3 nucleotides are TGTGCCACCAGCAGACTACAGGGAGAGGCTCCCCTCCACTTT. This gives the protein CATSRLQGEAPLHF.

The chain combines TRBV27 with TRBJ2-3; D uncertain. The CDR3 is 12 amino acids. Trimming left V 6 bases short and J 4 bases short, with 8 bases between. Germline CDR1 MNHEY, CDR2 SMNVEV (reference sequence). In nucleotides, the CDR3 is TGTGCCAGCAGACGGACGCCAGATACGCAGTATTTT. Encoded protein: CASRRTPDTQYF.

V gene TRBV29-1 combines with J gene TRBJ1-2; a weak D match, TRBD1 (6 bases). Germline CDR1 is SQVTM and CDR2 is ANQGSEA. Trimming removed 7 bases at V and 6 bases at J, with 15 bases between. The CDR3 runs to 12 residues. The CDR3 here is CSADKGGHGYTF. The CDR3 DNA sequence: TGCAGCGCGGACAAGGGGGGGCATGGCTACACCTTC.

This clonotype was seen at least ten times. This chain connects TRBV5-1 to TRBJ2-1, with D tentatively TRBD1 or TRBD2 (6 bases each). In germline, CDR1 is SGHRS, CDR2 YFSETQ. The CDR3 contains 15 residues. V lost 5 bases and J lost 3, with 15 bases in between. CDR3 region: CASSFEGGYYNEQFF. As DNA, the CDR3 is TGCGCCAGCAGTTTTGAGGGGGGTTACTACAATGAGCAGTTCTTC.

This clonotype was counted only a few times. V and J are TRBV15 and TRBJ1-4, with D unresolved. Between the trimmed V and J ends, which lost 1 base and 3 bases, there was a span of 9 bases. CDR1 and CDR2 (germline): LNHNV, YYDKDF (reference sequence). The CDR3 length is 15 residues. The CDR3 nucleotides are TGTGCCACCAGCAGAGGAAGGTCACCTAATGAAAAACTGTTTTTT. It is translated as CATSRGRSPNEKLFF. Using reference TRBV15 and TRBJ1-4 for the parts outside the CDR3, the full variable domain is DAMVIQNPRYQVTQFGKPVTLSCSQTLNHNVMYWYQQKSSQAPKLLFHYYDKDFNNEADTPDNFQSRRPNTSFCFLDIRSPGLGDTAMYLCATSRGRSPNEKLFFGSGTQLSVL.

There are a few counts of this clonotype. The J gene is TRBJ2-7, the V gene TRBV7-8, with 11 positions matching TRBD1. V dropped 8 bases and J dropped 3; count of bases not matched to a gene: 3. Germline loops: CDR1 SGHVS, CDR2 FQNEAQ. The CDR3 loop spans 13 amino acids. The CDR3 reads CASQGTGGYEQYF. The DNA for the CDR3 is TGTGCCAGCCAGGGGACAGGGGGCTACGAGCAGTACTTC. Filled out from reference TRBV7-8 and TRBJ2-7, the complete variable domain reads GAGVSQSPRYKVAKRGQDVALRCDPISGHVSLFWYQQALGQGPEFLTYFQNEAQLDKSGLPSDRFFAERPEGSVSTLKIQRTQQEDSAVYLCASQGTGGYEQYFGPGTRLTVT.

This clonotype came up a few times. CDR3: CSVGGLAKETQYF. DNA of the CDR3: TGCAGCGTTGGGGGACTAGCGAAAGAGACCCAGTACTTC. The V and J genes are TRBV29-1 and TRBJ2-5; 10 bases fit TRBD2. Losses at the gene ends were 4 bases for V and 3 bases for J; bases not matched to a gene: 2. The CDR3 covers 13 residues. The V gene's germline CDR1 is SQVTM and CDR2 ANQGSEA.

This chain connects TRBV29-1 to TRBJ2-7; TRBD1 agrees at 7 bases. Germline V gene lookup returns CDR1 SQVTM and CDR2 ANQGSEA. V gave up 4 bases and J gave up 2 bases; unmatched junction bases: 2. This CDR3 contains 12 residues. This chain's CDR3 is CSVVQGAYEQYF. CDR3 DNA sequence: TGCAGCGTTGTGCAGGGGGCCTACGAGCAGTACTTC.

This clonotype was counted only a few times. This chain connects TRBV20-1 to TRBJ1-1; D call uncertain. With 2 bases removed from V and 1 base from J, the gap between germline ends came to 14 bases. Germline loops: CDR1 DFQATT, CDR2 SNEGSKA (reference sequence). This CDR3 has 15 amino acids. The CDR3 DNA is TGCAGTGCTAGAAAGGGCGGCGGAGGGAACACTGAAGCTTTCTTT. Protein: CSARKGGGGNTEAFF.

This clonotype has more than one count but fewer than ten. The CDR3 loop is CSARVGPNQPQHF. The DNA for the CDR3 is TGCAGTGCTAGAGTTGGCCCCAATCAGCCCCAGCATTTT. The chain recombines TRBV20-1 with TRBJ1-5; D is unresolved. The CDR3 runs 13 residues. Germline CDR1 reads DFQATT; CDR2 reads SNEGSKA (reference sequence). Trimming removed 1 base from V and 3 bases from J, with 7 bases in between.

This clonotype was counted a few times. The chain recombines TRBV20-1 with TRBJ1-6; D is unclear. Germline lookup yields CDR1 DFQATT and CDR2 SNEGSKA (reference sequence). The ends were cut back, 1 base at V and 3 bases at J, with 13 bases in the middle. The CDR3 spans 16 residues. The CDR3 region has the DNA TGCAGTGCTAGAGGGAACGAGGAGCTCTATAATTCACCCCTCCACTTT. This gives the protein CSARGNEELYNSPLHF.